This TCR beta chain was obtained from a study of blood T cell repertoires in COVID-19. Background on the study: Nucleic acid was either cDNA or gDNA, and it came from T cells, B-cell-depleted T cells, or PBMCs.

The CDR3 extends over 15 amino acids. J lost 3 bases, V lost 1 base, and 6 bases had no gene match. Looked up from germline, CDR1 is MGHRA and CDR2 is YSYEKL. Profiling relied on immunoSEQ multiplex PCR, and the TCRdb table lists in-frame clones only, not all of them. The sample has about 270,000 clones, over 80% seen once. This receptor was identified in a woman in her 50s with active or convalescent COVID-19. Material: peripheral blood. The chain joins TRBV4-1 to TRBJ2-7, with 7 positions matching TRBD1. CDR3 sequence (DNA): TGCGCCAGCAGCCAAGTTGGGGGACAGAGCTACGAGCAGTACTTC. It yields the protein CASSQVGGQSYEQYF.